The subject of this entry is one T cell receptor beta chain. Germline V gene sequence: CDR1 DFQATT, CDR2 SNEGSKA (reference sequence). V was cut by 6 bases and J by 8 bases, with 16 bases left in between. The CDR3 has 13 residues. MiXCR was run by TCRdb on the RT-PCR reads, yielding one entry per CDR3 protein. The sample includes approximately 720,000 distinct CDR3 sequences, 13% to 15% of them seen just once. This clonotype was obtained from a female donor in good health, serving as a healthy control. The sequenced material came from memory CD4+ T cells from blood. The chain employs TRBV20-1 and TRBJ1-4, with D maybe TRBD1 (6 bases). CDR3 DNA: TGCAGTGCCGATCAAGGGGGGCACGAAAAACTGTTTTTT. The encoded protein is CSADQGGHEKLFF.